The 20 T cell receptor beta chains reported below all come from one sample, sequenced in a study of immune cell composition in non-small cell lung cancer. TCRdb keeps only in-frame clones here, not all; method: immunoSEQ multiplex PCR. The data contain roughly 2,500 clones, 76% of them singletons. Material: lung tumor tissue. The origin of the receptors is a human donor with non-small cell lung cancer.

CDR3 DNA sequence: TGTGCCAGCAGCGAAGGGGTAGCTAACTATGGCTACACCTTC. Its protein is CASSEGVANYGYTF. V is TRBV9 and J is TRBJ1-2, with a possible D match to TRBD1 (5 bases). Germline V lookup: CDR1 SGDLS, CDR2 YYNGEE. The CDR3 consists of 14 residues. Trimming took 3 bases from V and 0 from J, leaving 9 bases between them.

This clone was seen only a few times. DNA of the CDR3: TGTGCCAGCAGTTATGGGCGACAGGGAAACTATGGCTACACCTTC. Translating it yields CASSYGRQGNYGYTF. The J gene is TRBJ1-2, the V gene TRBV6-5; TRBD1 matches 7 bases. The V gene end was trimmed by 3 bases and the J gene end by 2 bases; junction bases not matched to a gene: 6. The CDR3 is 15 residues long. Germline values: CDR1 MNHEY, CDR2 SVGAGI.

The chain is built from TRBV11-2 and TRBJ1-4, with D perhaps TRBD1 (5 bases). The V end was cut by 2 bases, the J end by 6 bases, with 10 bases between. This CDR3 spans 14 amino acids. The germline CDR1 and CDR2 sequences are SGHAT and FQNNGV. In DNA form, the CDR3 reads TGTGCCAGCAGCTTAATACCAGGGCATGAAAAACTGTTTTTT. Residues: CASSLIPGHEKLFF.

This clone has more than one count but fewer than ten. The chain combines TRBV5-1 with TRBJ1-4, with 8 bases lining up with TRBD1. Germline CDR1 SGHRS, CDR2 YFSETQ. This CDR3 comprises 14 residues. The V and J ends lost 7 bases and 8 bases, in that order; junction bases with no gene match: 10. The CDR3 region has the DNA TGCGCCAGCCGCGAGGGACAGGAGGAGGAAAAACTGTTTTTT. Amino acids: CASREGQEEEKLFF.

V usage is TRBV6-1 and J usage is TRBJ2-6, with a weak D call TRBD1 (6 bases). V shed 6 bases and J shed 2 bases, with 11 bases lying between them. CDR3 length: 15 amino acids. The germline V gene encodes CDR1 MNHNS and CDR2 SASEGT. The CDR3 protein is CASRDSRPGANVLTF. DNA of the CDR3: TGTGCCAGCAGGGACAGTCGACCTGGGGCCAACGTCCTGACTTTC.

The chain is built from TRBV7-8 and TRBJ2-3; 7 bases are a match to TRBD2. Germline loops: CDR1 SGHVS, CDR2 FQNEAQ. V lost 1 base and J lost 6; bases outside the gene matches: 10. The CDR3 is made up of 16 amino acids. This chain's CDR3 is CASSLEGLGFPDTQYF. CDR3 DNA sequence: TGTGCCAGCAGCTTAGAAGGACTAGGGTTTCCGGATACGCAGTATTTT.

This clone was observed a handful of times. The rearrangement joins TRBV6-4 to TRBJ1-1, with 8 bases that match TRBD1. Germline assignment: CDR1 MRHNA and CDR2 SNTAGT. V shed 9 bases and J 4 bases; nucleotides not matched to a gene: 4. The CDR3 runs to 12 residues. The CDR3 reads CARSGGITEAFF. DNA for the CDR3: TGTGCCAGATCAGGGGGCATCACTGAAGCTTTCTTT.

The rearrangement joins TRBV13 to TRBJ2-1, with TRBD2 identical over 9 bases. This CDR3 is 15 amino acids long. Germline CDR1 and CDR2: PRHDT and FYEKMQ (reference sequence). Trimming took 5 bases from V and 2 from J; bases not matched to a gene: 4. The CDR3 loop is CASSLQRGAYNEQFF. For the CDR3, the DNA is TGTGCCAGCAGCCTGCAGCGGGGGGCCTACAATGAGCAGTTCTTC.

The chain joins TRBV7-9 to TRBJ2-1; 11 bases match TRBD2. Trimming cost V 4 bases and J 3 bases; bases outside gene matches: 14. Per germline, CDR1 SEHNR and CDR2 FQNEAQ (reference sequence). CDR3 length: 19 residues. The CDR3 spells CASSSTLAGVGRDYNEQFF. DNA for the CDR3: TGTGCCAGCAGCTCCACACTAGCGGGAGTAGGGAGGGACTACAATGAGCAGTTCTTC.

This chain links TRBV7-9 with TRBJ1-3, with D unresolved. Germline CDR1 and CDR2: SEHNR and FQNEAQ (reference sequence). V dropped 1 base and J dropped 0 bases, with 10 bases sitting between them. The CDR3 has 16 residues. The CDR3 protein is CASSLGLGLSGNTIYF. The CDR3, as DNA: TGTGCCAGCAGCTTAGGTCTGGGCCTCTCTGGAAACACCATATATTTT.

V usage is TRBV10-3 and J usage is TRBJ2-2; 9 positions agree with TRBD2. The V and J ends lost 4 bases and 2 bases, in that order; junction bases with no gene match: 2. Germline values: CDR1 ENHRY, CDR2 SYGVKD. This CDR3 contains 15 residues. The CDR3 reads CAISGTSANTGELFF. The CDR3 DNA reads as TGTGCCATCAGTGGGACTAGCGCTAACACCGGGGAGCTGTTTTTT.

V is TRBV5-8 and J is TRBJ2-3; 11 nucleotides align to TRBD2. Germline loops: CDR1 SGHTS, CDR2 YDEGEE. The CDR3 is made up of 16 amino acids. Trimming at V came to 3 bases and at J to 0 bases, leaving 3 bases not matched to a gene. CDR3 sequence: CASSSGTSGSTDTQYF. CDR3 DNA sequence: TGTGCCAGCAGCTCCGGGACTAGCGGAAGCACAGATACGCAGTATTTT.

The chain is built from TRBV5-1 and TRBJ1-4; a weak D match, TRBD1 (5 bases). Trimming removed 4 bases at V and 6 bases at J, with 13 bases between. There are 14 residues in the CDR3. Germline CDR1 is SGHRS and CDR2 is YFSETQ. The CDR3 is CASSLRGGDEKLFF. The DNA for the CDR3 is TGCGCCAGCAGCCTCCGGGGAGGGGATGAAAAACTGTTTTTT. Supplemented by reference TRBV5-1 and TRBJ1-4, the full variable domain reads KAGVTQTPRYLIKTRGQQVTLSCSPISGHRSVSWYQQTPGQGLQFLFEYFSETQRNKGNFPGRFSGRQFSNSRSEMNVSTLELGDSALYLCASSLRGGDEKLFFGSGTQLSVL.

By share, this clone ranks as large (0.1 to 1%). The chain combines TRBV20-1 with TRBJ2-7, with no clear D. The ends were cut back, 0 bases at V and 2 bases at J, with 2 bases in the middle. The CDR3 is 11 amino acids. CDR1 and CDR2 from the germline V gene are DFQATT and SNEGSKA (reference sequence). CDR3 loop: CSARDTYEQYF. CDR3 DNA sequence: TGCAGTGCTAGAGACACCTACGAGCAGTACTTC.

The chain joins TRBV7-9 to TRBJ1-2; D ambiguous. The CDR3 spans 13 residues. Germline V lookup: CDR1 SEHNR, CDR2 FQNEAQ (reference sequence). Trimming stripped 2 bases from V and 6 bases from J, with 10 bases between. The CDR3 nucleotides read TGTGCCAGCAGCTTATCATCCGGGGATGGCTACACCTTC. Amino acid sequence: CASSLSSGDGYTF.

This clone was counted only a few times. The CDR3 bases are TGTGCCAGCAGCTATATAACAGGGTTTCATTCACCCCTCCACTTT. Its protein product is CASSYITGFHSPLHF. The chain couples TRBV7-8 to TRBJ1-6; a possible D gene is TRBD1 (6 bases). Germline-derived CDR1 and CDR2 are SGHVS and FQNEAQ. V lost 4 bases, J lost 8 bases, and 15 bases lay in between. The CDR3 spans 15 residues.

The gene calls are TRBV9 and TRBJ2-2, with 13 positions matching TRBD2. The V gene's germline CDR1 is SGDLS and CDR2 YYNGEE. V was pared by 5 bases and J by 7 bases, with 11 bases of the junction left unmatched. The length of the CDR3 is 17 residues. The CDR3, as DNA: TGTGCCAGCAGTTACGGGACTAGCGGGATCGGTGGCGGGGAGCTGTTTTTT. This sequence encodes CASSYGTSGIGGGELFF.

The chain employs TRBV7-2 and TRBJ2-7; TRBD2 matches at 10 bases. The CDR3 has 16 residues. J gave up 2 bases and V 2 bases, and 6 bases lay outside the gene matches. The germline gives CDR1 SGHTA, CDR2 FQGNSA. CDR3 protein: CASSLLPLAGAYEQYF. The CDR3 DNA reads TGTGCCAGCAGCTTACTGCCTCTAGCGGGGGCCTACGAGCAGTACTTC.

V and J are TRBV7-9 and TRBJ1-2, with D possibly TRBD1 on 5 matching bases. The V gene's germline CDR1 is SEHNR and CDR2 FQNEAQ (reference sequence). The V end was cut by 8 bases, the J end by 8 bases, with 9 bases between. The CDR3 has 10 amino acids. Written as DNA, the CDR3 is TGTGCCAGCGGGGGGAAAGGCTACACCTTC. It specifies CASGGKGYTF.

J is TRBJ1-1 and V is TRBV6-6; the match to TRBD1 covers 9 bases. CDR1 and CDR2 from the germline V gene are MNHNY and SVGAGI (reference sequence). The V gene end was trimmed by 3 bases and the J gene end by 3 bases; junction bases not matched to a gene: 2. CDR3 length: 14 residues. The CDR3 nucleotides read TGTGCCAGCAGTTATCGGACAGGGGACACTGAAGCTTTCTTT. Protein: CASSYRTGDTEAFF.